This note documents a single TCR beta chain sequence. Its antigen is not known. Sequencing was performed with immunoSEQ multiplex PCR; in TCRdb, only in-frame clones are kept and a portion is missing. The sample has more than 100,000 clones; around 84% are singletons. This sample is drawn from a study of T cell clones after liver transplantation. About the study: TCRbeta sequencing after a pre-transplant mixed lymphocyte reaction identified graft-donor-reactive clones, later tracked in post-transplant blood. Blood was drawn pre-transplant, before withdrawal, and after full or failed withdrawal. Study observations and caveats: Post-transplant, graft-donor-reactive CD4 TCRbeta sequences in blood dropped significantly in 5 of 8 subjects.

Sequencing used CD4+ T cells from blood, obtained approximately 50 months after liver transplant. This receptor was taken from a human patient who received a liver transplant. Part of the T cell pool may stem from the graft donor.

CDR3 sequence reads: CASSLQGAPFNEQFF. The CDR3 DNA follows: TGTGCCAGCAGCTTACAGGGGGCGCCTTTCAATGAGCAGTTCTTC. The gene calls are TRBV5-5 and TRBJ2-1, with 9 bases lining up with TRBD1. CDR1 is SGHKS, CDR2 YYEKEE, per germline (reference sequence). This CDR3 comprises 15 residues. V lost 2 bases and J lost 6; bases outside the gene matches: 6.